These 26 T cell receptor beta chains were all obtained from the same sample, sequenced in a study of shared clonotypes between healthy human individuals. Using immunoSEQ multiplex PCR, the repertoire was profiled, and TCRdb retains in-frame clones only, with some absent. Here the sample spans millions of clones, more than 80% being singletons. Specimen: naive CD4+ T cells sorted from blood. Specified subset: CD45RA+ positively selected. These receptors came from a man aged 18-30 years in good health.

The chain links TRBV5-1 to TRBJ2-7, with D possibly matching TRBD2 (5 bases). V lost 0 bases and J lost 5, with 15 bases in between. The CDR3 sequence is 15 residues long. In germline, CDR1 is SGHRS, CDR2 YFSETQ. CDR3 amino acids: CASSLGPGDYNEQYF. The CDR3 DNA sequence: TGCGCCAGCAGCTTGGGCCCTGGAGACTACAACGAGCAGTACTTC.

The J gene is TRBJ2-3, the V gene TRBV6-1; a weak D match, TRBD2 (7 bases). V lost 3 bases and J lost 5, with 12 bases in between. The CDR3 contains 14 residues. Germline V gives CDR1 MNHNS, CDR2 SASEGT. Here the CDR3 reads CASSEGGLGDTQYF. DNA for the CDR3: TGTGCCAGCAGTGAGGGGGGGCTTGGAGATACGCAGTATTTT.

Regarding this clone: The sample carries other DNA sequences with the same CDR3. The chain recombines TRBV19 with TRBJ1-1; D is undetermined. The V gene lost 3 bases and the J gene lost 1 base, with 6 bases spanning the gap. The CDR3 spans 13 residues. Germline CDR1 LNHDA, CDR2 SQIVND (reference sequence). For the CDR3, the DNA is TGTGCCAGTAGTATCGCCAGGAACACTGAAGCTTTCTTT. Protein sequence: CASSIARNTEAFF.

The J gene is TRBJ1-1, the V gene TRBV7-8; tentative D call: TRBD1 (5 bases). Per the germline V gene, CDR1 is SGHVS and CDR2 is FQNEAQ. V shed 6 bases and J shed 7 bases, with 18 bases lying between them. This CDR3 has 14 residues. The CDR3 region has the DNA TGTGCCAGCAGAATACTGGACGGGACCGTTGAAGCTTTCTTT. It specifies CASRILDGTVEAFF.

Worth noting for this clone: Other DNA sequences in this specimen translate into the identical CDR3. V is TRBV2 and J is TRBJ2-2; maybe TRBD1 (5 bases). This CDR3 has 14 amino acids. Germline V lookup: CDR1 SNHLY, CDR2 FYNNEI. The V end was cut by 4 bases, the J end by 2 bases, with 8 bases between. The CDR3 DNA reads TGTGCCAGCAGTGGACAGCTTAACACCGGGGAGCTGTTTTTT. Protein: CASSGQLNTGELFF. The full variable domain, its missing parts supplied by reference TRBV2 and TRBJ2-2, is EPEVTQTPSHQVTQMGQEVILRCVPISNHLYFYWYRQILGQKVEFLVSFYNNEISEKSEIFDDQFSVERPDGSNFTLKIRSTKLEDSAMYFCASSGQLNTGELFFGEGSRLTVL.

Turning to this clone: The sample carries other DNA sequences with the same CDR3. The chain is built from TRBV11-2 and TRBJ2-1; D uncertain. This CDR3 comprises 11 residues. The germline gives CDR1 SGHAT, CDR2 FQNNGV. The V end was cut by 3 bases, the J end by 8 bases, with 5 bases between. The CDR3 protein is CASSLGYEQFF. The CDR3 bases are TGTGCCAGCAGCTTGGGATATGAGCAGTTCTTC.

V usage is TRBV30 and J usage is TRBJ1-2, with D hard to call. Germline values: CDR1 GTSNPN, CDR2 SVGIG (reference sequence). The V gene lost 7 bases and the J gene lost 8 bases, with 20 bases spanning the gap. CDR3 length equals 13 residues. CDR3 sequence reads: CAYHWNLGGGYTF. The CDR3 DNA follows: TGTGCCTACCATTGGAACTTAGGCGGAGGCTACACCTTC.

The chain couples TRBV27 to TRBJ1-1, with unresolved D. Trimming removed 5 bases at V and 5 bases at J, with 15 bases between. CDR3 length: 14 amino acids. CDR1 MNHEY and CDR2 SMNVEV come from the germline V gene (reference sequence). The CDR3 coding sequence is TGTGCCAGCAGTCGGGCGGGAAGGGAAACTGAAGCTTTCTTT. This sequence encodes CASSRAGRETEAFF.

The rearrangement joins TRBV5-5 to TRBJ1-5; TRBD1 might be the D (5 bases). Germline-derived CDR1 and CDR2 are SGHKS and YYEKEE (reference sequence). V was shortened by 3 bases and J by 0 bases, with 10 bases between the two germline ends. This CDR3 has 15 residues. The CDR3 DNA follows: TGTGCCAGCAGCTGGGGACCCAATAGCAATCAGCCCCAGCATTTT. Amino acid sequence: CASSWGPNSNQPQHF.

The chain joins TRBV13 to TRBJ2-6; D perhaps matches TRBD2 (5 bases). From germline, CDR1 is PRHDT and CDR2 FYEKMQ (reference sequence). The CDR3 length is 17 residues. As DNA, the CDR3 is TGTGCAGTCCGGGGTCGTTTTGATTCGTCTGGGGCCAACGTCCTGACTTTC. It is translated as CAVRGRFDSSGANVLTF. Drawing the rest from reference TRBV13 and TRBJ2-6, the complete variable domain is AAGVIQSPRHLIKEKRETATLKCYPIPRHDTVYWYQQGPGQDPQFLISFYEKMQSDKGSIPDRFSAQQFSDYHSELNMSSLELGDSALYFCAVRGRFDSSGANVLTFGAGSRLTVL.

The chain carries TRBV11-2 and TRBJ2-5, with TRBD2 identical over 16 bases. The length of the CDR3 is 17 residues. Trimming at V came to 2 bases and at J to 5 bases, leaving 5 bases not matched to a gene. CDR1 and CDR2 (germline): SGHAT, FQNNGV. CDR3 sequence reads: CASSLQGLAGGWETQYF. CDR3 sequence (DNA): TGTGCCAGCAGCTTACAGGGACTAGCGGGAGGGTGGGAGACCCAGTACTTC.

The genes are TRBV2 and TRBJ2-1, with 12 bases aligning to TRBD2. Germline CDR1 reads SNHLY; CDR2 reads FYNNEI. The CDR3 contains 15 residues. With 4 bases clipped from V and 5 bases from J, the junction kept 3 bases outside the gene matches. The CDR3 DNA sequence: TGTGCCAGCAGTGGGACTAGCGGGAATAACAATGAGCAGTTCTTC. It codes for CASSGTSGNNNEQFF.

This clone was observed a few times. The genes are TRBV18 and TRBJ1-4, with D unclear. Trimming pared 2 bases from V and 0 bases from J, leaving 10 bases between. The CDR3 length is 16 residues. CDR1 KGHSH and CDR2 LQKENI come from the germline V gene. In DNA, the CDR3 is TGTGCCAGCTCACCAGGCGCCAGTGCAACTAATGAAAAACTGTTTTTT. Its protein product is CASSPGASATNEKLFF. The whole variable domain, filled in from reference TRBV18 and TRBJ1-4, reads NAGVMQNPRHLVRRRGQEARLRCSPMKGHSHVYWYRQLPEEGLKFMVYLQKENIIDESGMPKERFSAEFPKEGPSILRIQQVVRGDSAAYFCASSPGASATNEKLFFGSGTQLSVL.

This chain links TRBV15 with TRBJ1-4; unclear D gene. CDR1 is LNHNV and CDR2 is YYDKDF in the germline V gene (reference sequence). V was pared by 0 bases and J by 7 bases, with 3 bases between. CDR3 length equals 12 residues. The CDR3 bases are TGTGCCACCAGCAGAGAAACTGAAAAACTGTTTTTT. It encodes CATSRETEKLFF.

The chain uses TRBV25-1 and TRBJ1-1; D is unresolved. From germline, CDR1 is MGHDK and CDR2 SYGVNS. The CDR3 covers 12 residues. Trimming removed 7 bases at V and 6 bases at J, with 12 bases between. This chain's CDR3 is CASTGNQAEAFF. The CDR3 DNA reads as TGTGCCAGCACCGGGAATCAAGCTGAAGCTTTCTTT.

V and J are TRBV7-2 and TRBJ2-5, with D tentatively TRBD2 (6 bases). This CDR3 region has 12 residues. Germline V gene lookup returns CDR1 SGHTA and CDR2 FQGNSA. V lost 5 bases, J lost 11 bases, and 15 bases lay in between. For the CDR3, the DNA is TGTGCCAGCAGCATCCTGGGGGGAGAGCAGTACTTC. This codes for CASSILGGEQYF.

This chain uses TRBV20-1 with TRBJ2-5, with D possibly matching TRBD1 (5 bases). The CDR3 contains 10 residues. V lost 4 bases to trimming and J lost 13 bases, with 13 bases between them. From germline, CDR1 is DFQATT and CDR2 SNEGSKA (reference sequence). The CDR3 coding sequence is TGCAGTGCTACGGTTCCCAGGGTGTACTTC. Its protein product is CSATVPRVYF.

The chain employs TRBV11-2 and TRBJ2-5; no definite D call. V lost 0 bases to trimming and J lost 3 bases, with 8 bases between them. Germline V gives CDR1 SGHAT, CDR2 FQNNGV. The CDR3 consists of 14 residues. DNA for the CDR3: TGTGCCAGCAGCTTAGATATAGTGGAAGAGACCCAGTACTTC. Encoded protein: CASSLDIVEETQYF.

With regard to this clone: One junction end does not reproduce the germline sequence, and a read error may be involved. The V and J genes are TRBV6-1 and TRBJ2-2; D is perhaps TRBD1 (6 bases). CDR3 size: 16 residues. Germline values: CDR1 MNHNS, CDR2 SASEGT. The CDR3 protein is CASSEARGWGTGELFF. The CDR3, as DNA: TGTGCCAGCAGCGAAGCCAGGGGCTGGGGCACCGGGGAGCTGTTTTTT.

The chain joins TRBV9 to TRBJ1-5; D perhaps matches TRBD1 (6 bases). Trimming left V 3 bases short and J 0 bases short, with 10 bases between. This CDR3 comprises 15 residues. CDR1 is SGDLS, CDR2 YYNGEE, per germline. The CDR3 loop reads CASSGGGSSNQPQHF. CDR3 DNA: TGTGCCAGCAGCGGGGGGGGCAGTAGCAATCAGCCCCAGCATTTT.

The CDR3 nucleotides are TGTGCCAGCAGCGAAAGGGTGTACAATGAGCAGTTCTTC. Encoded protein: CASSERVYNEQFF. This chain connects TRBV11-3 to TRBJ2-1, with D hard to call. The germline V and J ends were trimmed by 5 bases and 4 bases, with 9 bases remaining between them. CDR3 length: 13 amino acids. Germline loops: CDR1 SGHNT, CDR2 YENEEA. Filled out from reference TRBV11-3 and TRBJ2-1, the complete variable domain reads EAGVVQSPRYKIIEKKQPVAFWCNPISGHNTLYWYLQNLGQGPELLIRYENEEAVDDSQLPKDRFSAERLKGVDSTLKIQPAELGDSAVYLCASSERVYNEQFFGPGTRLTVL.

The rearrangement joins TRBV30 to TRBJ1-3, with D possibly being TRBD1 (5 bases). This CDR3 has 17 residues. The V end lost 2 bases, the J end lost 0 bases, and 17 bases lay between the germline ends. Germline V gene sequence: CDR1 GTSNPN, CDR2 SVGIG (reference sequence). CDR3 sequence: CAWSITRTTSSGNTIYF. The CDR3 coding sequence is TGTGCCTGGAGTATTACTCGGACAACCAGCTCTGGAAACACCATATATTTT.

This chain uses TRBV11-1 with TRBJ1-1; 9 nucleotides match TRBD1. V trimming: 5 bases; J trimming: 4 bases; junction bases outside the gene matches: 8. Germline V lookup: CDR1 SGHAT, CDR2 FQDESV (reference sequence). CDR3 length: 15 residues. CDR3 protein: CASSLGTGSATEAFF. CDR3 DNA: TGTGCCAGCAGCCTCGGGACAGGGTCGGCCACTGAAGCTTTCTTT.

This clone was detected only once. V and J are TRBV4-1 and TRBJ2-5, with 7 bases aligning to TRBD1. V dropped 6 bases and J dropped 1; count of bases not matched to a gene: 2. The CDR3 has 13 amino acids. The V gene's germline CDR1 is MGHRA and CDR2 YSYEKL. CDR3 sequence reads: CASRRTGQETQYF. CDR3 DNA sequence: TGCGCCAGCAGACGGACAGGCCAAGAGACCCAGTACTTC.

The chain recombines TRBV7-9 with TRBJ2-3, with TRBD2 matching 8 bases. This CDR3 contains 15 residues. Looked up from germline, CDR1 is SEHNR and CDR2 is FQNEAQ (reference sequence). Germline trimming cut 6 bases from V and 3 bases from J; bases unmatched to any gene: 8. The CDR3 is CASSSAGVKTDTQYF. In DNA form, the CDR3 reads TGTGCCAGCAGTTCAGCGGGGGTTAAGACAGATACGCAGTATTTT.

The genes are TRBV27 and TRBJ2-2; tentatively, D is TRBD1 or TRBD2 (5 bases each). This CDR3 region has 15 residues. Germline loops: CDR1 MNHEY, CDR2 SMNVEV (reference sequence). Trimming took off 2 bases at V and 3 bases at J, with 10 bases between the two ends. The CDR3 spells CASSLAEGYTGELFF. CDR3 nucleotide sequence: TGTGCCAGCAGTTTAGCTGAGGGGTACACCGGGGAGCTGTTTTTT.